The source of this TCR beta chain is a study of technical replicates of blood from a handful of donors. Generated by immunoSEQ multiplex PCR, the TCRdb table keeps only in-frame clones and is missing some. Of approximately 89,000 clones listed, about 93% are singletons. The specimen was T cells isolated from PBMCs. This TCR derives from a human donor in good health.

DNA for the CDR3: TGTGCCAGCAGCTCCTCGGAAGGGGTTTCTGAAAAACTGTTTTTT. This translates into CASSSSEGVSEKLFF. V usage is TRBV9 and J usage is TRBJ1-4; tentatively, D is TRBD1 (5 bases). V shed 4 bases and J shed 7 bases, with 17 bases lying between them. Germline-derived CDR1 and CDR2 are SGDLS and YYNGEE. This CDR3 comprises 15 residues.